A single T cell receptor beta chain is shown here with its context. Its antigen has not been determined. Base qualities were left out, and no much larger clone turns up one base away. In total, roughly 670 healthy bone marrow donors made up the cohort. At the time of sampling, all cohort members were nominally healthy, though unrecorded immune exposures were likely present. The donor was CMV seronegative and was included in the group of 352 seronegative cohort members. Each donor provided a peripheral blood sample, and peripheral blood mononuclear cells were used for TCR beta sequencing. Genomic DNA extraction from the blood cell samples was performed with the Qiagen DNeasy Blood Extraction Kit. These data originate in a study of cytomegalovirus exposure and HLA in healthy donors (dated by TCRdb to about 2017). For context, the study as a whole: An earlier analysis of 587 of the donors reported 276 Gb of sequence data and some 110 million unique TCR beta sequences obtained from about 180 million T cells. An early release that covered approximately 600 HLA-typed donors contained approximately 320 gigabases of sequencing data and around 80 million unique TCR sequences. Among the roughly 390 genotyped donors, approximately 82% belonged to the genetic ancestry cluster associated with self-reported Caucasian donors. The study was designed to test whether signatures of past pathogen exposure could be identified by cataloging public T cell receptors. Using immunosequencing, the study profiled T cell repertoires from some 670 subjects and related those repertoires to cytomegalovirus serostatus. A separate validation cohort of some 130 different subjects was used in addition to the roughly 720-subject first cohort. High-throughput TCR immunosequencing, statistical association of individual TCRs with disease status, and machine learning were combined to predict cytomegalovirus infection status. A later analysis re-analyzed previously published TCR beta repertoires from 660 or so donors and added high-resolution HLA genotyping to study TCR occurrence patterns. The later analysis used no new phenotypic data to find candidate immune exposures, relying instead on TCR beta sequences and their occurrence across donors. An earlier analysis of a few hundred of the donors applied high-throughput TCR beta sequencing to assess whether each TCR beta V gene segment acted as functional or pseudogenic. Alongside the repertoire data, information on donor age, sex, ethnicity and CMV serostatus was compiled. A later genetic analysis took genome-wide SNP genotypes for about 65% of the 666 donors and used that subset as a discovery cohort. All discovery cohort repertoires had been generated on a single sequencing platform. HLA typing covered class I and class II loci at four-digit resolution. The number of donors typed differed by locus, with about 629-630 for A, B, C, DRB1 and DQB1, approximately 500 for DQA1, 600 to 610 for DPA1, and some 450 for DPB1. Four or five DR-DQ haplotypes were handled as single units for association and clustering because linkage in the cohort was strong. Among around 400 genotyped donors of the cohort, an average of approximately 200,000 unique TCR beta nucleotide sequences was sequenced per donor, of which about 18% were non-productive. Broad study findings and their caveats: In an earlier analysis of about 550 of the donors, most TCR beta V segments were observed in productive rearrangements about 87% or about 30% of the time, broadly matching IMGT annotations. Across donors, most TCR sequences were observed very rarely, whereas some public TCRs were present in many individuals. For the cohort, immune exposure information was limited to CMV serostatus. At a false discovery rate of 0.05, a later analysis linked 16,951 TCR beta sequences to specific HLA alleles. Because some donors lacked HLA typing at each locus, the association tests relied only on the typed subset. In this cohort, only TCR beta chains were sequenced, and detectable features were limited by the absence of alpha or paired-chain data. In a later analysis, HLA-associated TCR beta chains were found to be more clonally expanded and to have lower generation probabilities than equally common non-associated chains. The presence/absence analyses assumed that sequencing depth was roughly uniform across donors, and that assumption may not be true. Correlated functional status among segregating V segments might reflect linkage disequilibrium, but an unknown experimental factor could not be ruled out. A later genetic analysis associated a missense DCLRE1C variant with V-gene and J-gene trimming of TCR beta chains, and an independent cohort replicated the association. Compared with the roughly 710-donor mean, donors in an Asian-associated ancestry cluster had fewer N-insertions in productive TCRs, according to a later genetic analysis. In both the original and validation cohorts, the classifier was reported to diagnose cytomegalovirus status with high specificity and sensitivity. A cluster of highly shared sequence variants was judged likely to be a technical artifact of the sequencing pipeline. According to a later analysis, TCR association rates differed among HLA loci, with DRB1 alleles showing the most associated TCRs and HLA-C alleles showing the fewest. When HLA alleles, especially DR and DQ, strongly co-occurred, TCR associations were difficult to assign to individual alleles. Because counts were too low, approximately 18 rarely observed V segments, including chromosome 9 orphons, were excluded from the earlier analysis of several hundred of the donors. A further reported finding was that TCR beta sequences accurately predicted the HLA-A and HLA-B alleles for most subjects in the first cohort. In a later analysis, most CMV-associated TCR beta chains were found to appear HLA-restricted, with HLA associations seemingly driven largely by CMV exposure. According to the authors, the approach could potentially be generalized to other disease states and immunological phenotypes. In the study, some 160 TCR beta chains were listed as associated with cytomegalovirus. Three of the identified cytomegalovirus-associated TCR beta chains were confirmed in vitro to be specific for cytomegalovirus antigens. According to a later analysis, parvovirus B19, influenza, CMV and Epstein-Barr virus appeared linked to several top co-occurrence clusters.

Libraries were prepared through the immunoSEQ multiplex PCR assay. For the multiplex PCR, a mixture combining 60 forward primers for TCR Vbeta segments and 13 reverse primers for TCR Jbeta segments was used. Amplification of the CDR3 region of rearranged TCR beta genes was performed with a multiplex PCR assay on genomic DNA. Amplified TCR beta libraries were sequenced as 87-base-pair reads on the Illumina HiSeq System. Regarding the original processing steps: A later analysis tallied roughly 76 million unique TCR beta chains across the 700 or so repertoires, and about 10 million of those chains were shared by two or more donors. A nearest-neighbor algorithm error-corrected the raw reads and collapsed the reads into unique sequences, merging closely related sequences to remove PCR and sequencing errors. Alignment of CDR3 sequences to IMGT reference sequences was used to assign V, D and J gene segments. For a sequence to be retained, a match of at least six nucleotides was required to both a V gene segment and a J gene segment. A rearrangement counted as productive if the CDR3 had no stop codons and remained in frame with V and J, and every other rearrangement counted as non-productive. Following IMGT convention, CDR3 was defined as the stretch from the second conserved V-encoded cysteine up to the conserved J-encoded phenylalanine. In an earlier analysis of more than 550 of the donors, sequences lacking an unambiguous match to a single V gene segment were excluded. An earlier analysis of 550 to 650 of the donors classified V segments as functional when productive rearrangements were above 56.7% and as segregating when the standard deviation between donors was above 5%. To diagnose cytomegalovirus status from the catalog of TCR beta chain sequences, a statistical classification framework was built. V and J gene assignment, in a later analysis, came from comparing TCR nucleotide sequences with IMGT/GENE-DB human TR gene sequences. In a later analysis, CDR3 sequences and most-parsimonious VDJ recombination scenarios were assigned using the TCRdist pipeline. In a later analysis, each TCR beta chain was defined by its CDR3 amino acid sequence together with its V-gene family, and reads without a unique V-gene family were excluded. In a later analysis, approximately 640 highly shared, low-generation-probability nucleotide sequences were removed to address suspected cross-contamination and a sequencing artifact. In a later analysis, a clonal expansion index for each public chain was calculated from normalized within-repertoire ranks of inferred template counts. A later analysis computed generation probabilities with a VDJ recombination model fitted to out-of-frame rearrangements, and checked the results against IGoR. Hypergeometric tests were used in a later analysis to score TCR-TCR, TCR-HLA and TCR-CMV co-occurrence, with a repertoire-size bias correction applied to the TCR pairs. In a later analysis, false discovery rates were estimated by permuting HLA or CMV assignments 20 times. A later analysis grouped co-occurring TCRs with DBSCAN, adding TCRdist sequence similarity when clustering within HLA-allele-positive subsets. Co-occurrence clustering excluded repertoires with fewer than 30,000 or more than 120,000 public chains, plus five with anomalous nucleotide sharing. TCRdb stores this immuneACCESS table with in-frame sequences only. Part of the clones is absent; in the studies checked, under half of the shortfall reflects unresolved V genes, and no reason is known for the rest. D and trimming come from the DNA, and the V and J calls and clone size come from that table. The sample table holds 65,000 to 100,000 clones, of which roughly 73% were seen once. Together, the top ten hold roughly 2% of the sample.

The receptor comes from a man aged 35 to 55 in good health and CMV-seronegative. Sequenced material: PBMCs.

The DNA sequence is as follows: TGTGCCAGCAGTTTTGTAGCGGGTTCCTACAATGAGCAGTTCTTC. This codes for CASSFVAGSYNEQFF. The receptor chain draws on TRBV27 and TRBJ2-1; 7 nucleotides in the junction match TRBD2. Ends trimmed: V by 3 bases, J by 1 base; bases unmatched to a gene: 3. Inclusive of the bounding cysteine and phenylalanine, the CDR3 is 15 residues long. Only the CDR3 DNA stays, 45 bases, in frame from base 1. According to the germline V gene (reference sequence), CDR1 reads MNHEY and CDR2 reads SMNVEV.